The next 10 T cell receptor beta chains were all read from a single sample in a study of metastatic and nonmetastatic thyroid tumors. TCRdb re-called clones from the PCR reads using MiXCR. This sample yields approximately 16,000 clones, of which roughly 13% are seen a single time; approximately 30% belongs to the top ten. Until they underwent thyroid surgery, no patient had received any treatment. Sequenced input: blood. These TCRs come from a female donor with papillary thyroid cancer or a benign thyroid nodule (not recorded which). Some clones in this sample may be carry-over from other donors' samples.

This clone has ten or more counts. The chain couples TRBV5-8 to TRBJ1-2; 10 bases align to TRBD1. CDR3 length: 16 residues. The V and J ends lost 2 bases and 1 base, in that order; junction bases with no gene match: 5. The germline V gene has CDR1 SGHTS and CDR2 YDEGEE. CDR3 sequence (DNA): TGTGCCAGCAGCTTAATTGGGACAGGGGATAACTATGGCTACACCTTC. Translation: CASSLIGTGDNYGYTF.

Ten or more counts support this clone. J is TRBJ1-2 and V is TRBV30, with unresolved D. V gave up 4 bases and J gave up 7 bases, with 25 bases separating them. This CDR3 region has 16 residues. From germline, CDR1 is GTSNPN and CDR2 SVGIG (reference sequence). The CDR3 region is CAWTWTGPGWSSGYTF. Written as DNA, the CDR3 is TGTGCCTGGACTTGGACGGGTCCCGGTTGGAGTTCTGGCTACACCTTC.

The rearrangement uses TRBV6-1 and TRBJ1-5; D not resolved. This CDR3 has 14 residues. V shed 7 bases and J shed 0 bases, with 10 bases lying between them. In germline, CDR1 is MNHNS, CDR2 SASEGT. The CDR3 nucleotides read TGTGCCAGCATGGATTTCTATAGCAATCAGCCCCAGCATTTT. This codes for CASMDFYSNQPQHF.

Note on this clone: The junction differs from germline at one of its ends, possibly a read error. V usage is TRBV7-2 and J usage is TRBJ2-2; D is ambiguous. CDR1 and CDR2 (germline): SGHTA, FQGNSA. The CDR3 is 15 amino acids. The CDR3, as DNA: TGTGTCAGCAGCCGTTCGGGCACCAACACCGGTGAGCTGTTTTTT. This codes for CVSSRSGTNTGELFF.

Many counts were recorded for this clone. The chain recombines TRBV5-6 with TRBJ1-2, with a weak D call TRBD1 (6 bases). The germline V gene has CDR1 SGHDT and CDR2 YYEEEE. This CDR3 spans 15 amino acids. V was cut by 2 bases and J by 0 bases, with 11 bases left in between. CDR3 bases: TGTGCCAGCAGCTTAATGACAGGATCTAACTATGGCTACACCTTC. The encoded protein is CASSLMTGSNYGYTF.

This chain joins TRBV18 and TRBJ1-3; D not certain. V dropped 2 bases and J dropped 12 bases, with 14 bases sitting between them. Germline loops: CDR1 KGHSH, CDR2 LQKENI. This CDR3 contains 13 residues. In DNA, the CDR3 is TGTGCCAGCTCACCATCACAGTACGCCATCATATATTTT. This encodes CASSPSQYAIIYF.

This chain links TRBV12-3 or TRBV12-4 with TRBJ1-6, with D possibly being TRBD1 (6 bases). Trimming pared 10 bases from V and 0 bases from J, leaving 19 bases between. The CDR3 has 17 residues. DNA for the CDR3: TGTGCCAACAGGCCCGAAACAGGGAGCTCCTATAATTCACCCCTCCACTTT. Amino acid sequence: CANRPETGSSYNSPLHF.

This clone was found many times. This specimen includes other DNA sequences encoding the same CDR3. This CDR3 reads CASSALLWGATKNIQYF. In DNA form, the CDR3 reads TGTGCCAGCAGTGCCCTCCTCTGGGGGGCGACCAAAAACATTCAGTACTTC. This chain joins TRBV6-1 and TRBJ2-4; D assignment may be TRBD1 or TRBD2 (6 bases each). CDR1 is MNHNS, CDR2 SASEGT, per germline. The CDR3 covers 17 residues. Trimming left V 4 bases short and J 2 bases short, with 18 bases between.

As regards this clone: A junction boundary mismatches the germline segment, possibly from a read error. CDR3 sequence reads: CVSSLSTIVRSCFYEQYF. The CDR3 nucleotides read TGTGTCAGCAGCCTTTCAACCATCGTCCGTTCGTGTTTCTACGAGCAGTACTTC. The chain joins TRBV11-2 to TRBJ2-7; D not resolved. This CDR3 is built from 18 residues. Germline CDR1 is SGHAT and CDR2 is FQNNGV.

This clone was recorded a few times. The J gene is TRBJ1-3, the V gene TRBV11-2; 7 nucleotides align to TRBD1. V lost 5 bases to trimming and J lost 5 bases; unmatched junction nucleotides: 9. CDR1 and CDR2 (germline): SGHAT, FQNNGV. The CDR3 sequence is 15 residues long. The CDR3 reads CASSVRQGGRNTIYF. CDR3 coding DNA: TGTGCCAGCAGCGTAAGACAGGGAGGAAGAAACACCATATATTTT.